Shown below are 23 T cell receptor beta chains from a single sample sequenced in a study of early T cells in non-severe SARS-CoV-2 infection. Using its own MiXCR run on the 5' RACE reads, TCRdb lists one record per CDR3 protein. The repertoire has 97,000 or so distinct CDR3 sequences, roughly 9.6% of them found once; the top ten carry 4.7%. The sequencing used whole blood, collected at baseline. These receptors were taken from an adult who was a healthcare worker with PCR-confirmed SARS-CoV-2 infection or an uninfected control (not recorded which).

The chain combines TRBV7-9 with TRBJ2-1, with a possible D match to TRBD1 (5 bases). Germline loops: CDR1 SEHNR, CDR2 FQNEAQ (reference sequence). This CDR3 comprises 17 residues. The ends were cut back, 1 base at V and 8 bases at J, with 21 bases in the middle. The CDR3 is CASSLEVLKGPGDEQFF. The CDR3 bases are TGTGCCAGCAGCTTAGAAGTATTAAAGGGGCCAGGCGATGAGCAGTTCTTC.

This clonotype has only a few counts. The chain joins TRBV20-1 to TRBJ2-1, with a tentative D call TRBD2 (6 bases). The germline gives CDR1 DFQATT, CDR2 SNEGSKA (reference sequence). V lost 0 bases to trimming and J lost 10 bases, with 19 bases between them. There are 15 residues in the CDR3. This chain's CDR3 is CSARDGGRDNDEQFF. The CDR3 DNA is TGCAGTGCTAGAGATGGAGGGCGGGATAACGACGAGCAGTTCTTC.

The V call is TRBV3-1, the J call TRBJ2-3; D unresolved. The CDR3 has 12 residues. The V and J ends lost 2 bases and 5 bases respectively, with 5 bases between them. The germline gives CDR1 LGHDT, CDR2 YNNKEL (reference sequence). CDR3 in amino acids: CASSQTRDTQYF. Written as DNA, the CDR3 is TGTGCCAGCAGCCAAACCCGAGATACGCAGTATTTT.

The chain couples TRBV5-1 to TRBJ1-1; no clear D gene. Germline-derived CDR1 and CDR2 are SGHRS and YFSETQ. Trimming removed 0 bases from V and 5 bases from J, with 14 bases in between. This CDR3 contains 15 residues. CDR3 sequence: CASSLGPSTGTEAFF. The DNA of the CDR3 is TGCGCCAGCAGCTTGGGACCGTCGACGGGGACTGAAGCTTTCTTT.

In this sample, this clonotype turned up many times. The chain is built from TRBV5-4 and TRBJ2-3, with D unresolved. The CDR3 runs 15 residues. The V and J ends lost 0 bases and 2 bases respectively, with 10 bases between them. Germline CDR1 reads SGHNT; CDR2 reads YYREEE (reference sequence). CDR3 nucleotide sequence: TGTGCCAGCAGCTTGGAGGAAACTGTCACAGATACGCAGTATTTT. It translates to CASSLEETVTDTQYF.

The genes are TRBV19 and TRBJ2-2; D could derive from TRBD1 or TRBD2 (6 bases each). Germline values: CDR1 LNHDA, CDR2 SQIVND (reference sequence). V shed 8 bases and J shed 6 bases, with 16 bases lying between them. The CDR3 is 14 amino acids. CDR3 sequence reads: CASQRGAGAGELFF. The CDR3 nucleotides read TGTGCCAGTCAGAGGGGGGCGGGTGCCGGGGAGCTGTTTTTT.

This clonotype was detected many times. The rearrangement uses TRBV5-5 and TRBJ2-7; 7 bases fit TRBD2. V lost 0 bases to trimming and J lost 4 bases; unmatched junction nucleotides: 10. The CDR3 is 16 residues long. The germline CDR1 and CDR2 sequences are SGHKS and YYEKEE (reference sequence). This CDR3 is CASSLALRLAEYEQYF. The CDR3 DNA sequence: TGTGCCAGCAGCTTGGCCCTAAGACTAGCTGAATACGAGCAGTACTTC.

This clonotype was picked up many times. The chain joins TRBV7-9 to TRBJ1-4, with no clear D. The CDR3 is made up of 15 amino acids. The germline gives CDR1 SEHNR, CDR2 FQNEAQ (reference sequence). The V end was cut by 3 bases, the J end by 8 bases, with 16 bases between. In DNA form, the CDR3 reads TGTGCCAGCAGCTTCTTAGGGATGGAGAGCGAAAAACTGTTTTTT. This codes for CASSFLGMESEKLFF.

Only a few counts were recorded for this clonotype. The genes are TRBV11-2 and TRBJ1-1; 7 bases fit TRBD1. The ends lost 5 bases at V and 10 bases at J; junction bases unmatched: 7. The CDR3 sequence is 12 residues long. Germline CDR1 reads SGHAT; CDR2 reads FQNNGV. The CDR3 DNA is TGTGCCAGCAGCAACAGGGGAAGGCGAGCTTTCTTT. Protein product: CASSNRGRRAFF.

The CDR3 DNA reads as TGTGCCAGCAGCGCCCCCGAGACAGGCCTTTACAATGAGCAGTTCTTC. Its translation is CASSAPETGLYNEQFF. The genes are TRBV6-2 or TRBV6-3 and TRBJ2-1, with TRBD1 as a possible D gene (6 bases). Germline values: CDR1 MNHEY, CDR2 SVGEGT. Trimming cost V 6 bases and J 4 bases, with 19 bases left between them. This CDR3 contains 16 residues.

This clonotype was picked up a small number of times. V usage is TRBV6-5 and J usage is TRBJ2-6; possible D gene TRBD1, 6 bases. Germline values: CDR1 MNHEY, CDR2 SVGAGI. Deletions cut 0 bases from V and 4 bases from J, with 22 bases between. The CDR3 covers 20 residues. In DNA, the CDR3 is TGTGCCAGCAGTTACTCGGGGTTTTGGCAGGGGCCTTTGGGGGCCAACGTCCTGACTTTC. It codes for CASSYSGFWQGPLGANVLTF.

This clonotype occurred many times. This chain links TRBV29-1 with TRBJ2-3; tentative D call: TRBD1 (6 bases). Per germline, CDR1 SQVTM and CDR2 ANQGSEA. The V end was cut by 5 bases, the J end by 2 bases, with 8 bases between. The CDR3 contains 12 residues. As DNA, the CDR3 is TGCAGCGTTCGGACAGACACAGATACGCAGTATTTT. It specifies CSVRTDTDTQYF.

The rearrangement uses TRBV5-1 and TRBJ2-7; D assignment may be TRBD1 or TRBD2 (5 bases each). The CDR3 extends over 13 amino acids. V was cut by 3 bases and J by 6 bases, with 13 bases left in between. Germline loops: CDR1 SGHRS, CDR2 YFSETQ. This CDR3 is CASSSEGTIEQYF. In DNA, the CDR3 is TGCGCCAGCAGCTCGGAAGGGACGATCGAGCAGTACTTC.

This chain joins TRBV5-1 and TRBJ1-2; 9 nucleotides match TRBD1. Trimming at V came to 5 bases and at J to 3 bases, leaving 5 bases not matched to a gene. CDR3 length: 14 residues. CDR1 is SGHRS, CDR2 YFSETQ, per germline. The CDR3 DNA reads TGCGCCAGCAGAGAGACAGGGGGACACTATGGCTACACCTTC. Residues: CASRETGGHYGYTF.

This clonotype was detected only a few times. The chain couples TRBV29-1 to TRBJ2-7, with TRBD2 matching over 7 bases. Germline CDR1 and CDR2: SQVTM and ANQGSEA. The CDR3 runs to 12 residues. V lost 5 bases, J lost 3 bases, and 4 bases stayed unmatched. CDR3 region: CSVKGLYYEQYF. The DNA for the CDR3 is TGCAGCGTTAAGGGACTATACTACGAGCAGTACTTC.

This clonotype was detected ten times or more. V and J are TRBV19 and TRBJ1-6; D ambiguous. This CDR3 has 13 residues. V lost 3 bases, J lost 7 bases, and 7 bases lay in between. Germline CDR1 and CDR2: LNHDA and SQIVND (reference sequence). This CDR3 reads CASSIGPNSPLHF. In DNA form, the CDR3 reads TGTGCCAGTAGTATCGGACCAAATTCACCCCTCCACTTT. The complete variable domain, with remaining parts taken from reference TRBV19 and TRBJ1-6, reads DGGITQSPKYLFRKEGQNVTLSCEQNLNHDAMYWYRQDPGQGLRLIYYSQIVNDFQKGDIAEGYSVSREKKESFPLTVTSAQKNPTAFYLCASSIGPNSPLHFGNGTRLTVT.

This clonotype was detected a few times. The chain is built from TRBV6-6 and TRBJ2-5; no definite D call. CDR1 and CDR2 (germline): MNHNY, SVGAGI (reference sequence). This CDR3 contains 17 residues. V lost 7 bases to trimming and J lost 4 bases, with 25 bases between them. The CDR3 region is CASTPSRLPREGETQYF. The CDR3 coding sequence is TGTGCCAGCACCCCAAGCCGGTTGCCACGAGAAGGAGAGACCCAGTACTTC.

This clonotype was seen more than once but under ten times. The rearrangement joins TRBV19 to TRBJ1-5; no definite D call. The CDR3 runs 18 residues. Germline CDR1 and CDR2: LNHDA and SQIVND (reference sequence). V lost 5 bases and J lost 0, with 20 bases in between. The CDR3 coding sequence is TGTGCCAGTAGTGGAGATAGGGTGCAGACGAATAGCAATCAGCCCCAGCATTTT. It encodes CASSGDRVQTNSNQPQHF.

The J gene is TRBJ2-7, the V gene TRBV30, with 7 bases lining up with TRBD1. Germline CDR1 and CDR2: GTSNPN and SVGIG (reference sequence). V lost 5 bases and J lost 3; bases outside the gene matches: 7. CDR3 length equals 13 residues. CDR3 amino acids: CAWAGGLGYEQYF. The CDR3 DNA follows: TGTGCCTGGGCAGGGGGTCTCGGCTACGAGCAGTACTTC.

This clonotype occurred many times. Here the CDR3 reads CASNSYNYNEQFF. Written as DNA, the CDR3 is TGTGCCAGCAATTCTTACAACTACAATGAGCAGTTCTTC. The chain is built from TRBV2 and TRBJ2-1; D is ambiguous. V gave up 7 bases and J gave up 3 bases, with 10 bases separating them. Germline V lookup: CDR1 SNHLY, CDR2 FYNNEI. CDR3 length: 13 residues.

This clonotype was picked up many times. CDR3 amino acids: CASSLRQSTDTQYF. CDR3 nucleotide sequence: TGTGCCAGCAGCTTAAGACAGAGCACAGATACGCAGTATTTT. The chain links TRBV7-9 to TRBJ2-3, with a possible D match to TRBD1 (5 bases). V lost 2 bases and J 0 bases, leaving 6 bases between the germline ends. CDR1 and CDR2 (germline): SEHNR, FQNEAQ (reference sequence). This CDR3 spans 14 amino acids.

CDR3 nucleotides: TGTGCCAGCAGCTCAGCGGGACACCTAAACTATGGCTACACCTTC. Encoded protein: CASSSAGHLNYGYTF. V gene TRBV5-4 combines with J gene TRBJ1-2, with a weak D call TRBD1 (6 bases). The CDR3 sequence is 15 residues long. Trimming removed 3 bases at V and 2 bases at J, with 14 bases between. From germline, CDR1 is SGHNT and CDR2 YYREEE (reference sequence). Filled out from reference TRBV5-4 and TRBJ1-2, the complete variable domain reads ETGVTQSPTHLIKTRGQQVTLRCSSQSGHNTVSWYQQALGQGPQFIFQYYREEENGRGNFPPRFSGLQFPNYSSELNVNALELDDSALYLCASSSAGHLNYGYTFGSGTRLTVV.

CDR3 nucleotide sequence: TGTGCCAGCAGTTCCCCCTGGAGAGGGGAGGAAGCTTTCTTT. The encoded protein is CASSSPWRGEEAFF. The chain links TRBV6-5 to TRBJ1-1; D might be TRBD1 (5 bases). The germline CDR1 and CDR2 sequences are MNHEY and SVGAGI. Trimming removed 4 bases at V and 8 bases at J, with 17 bases between. The CDR3 spans 14 residues.